Below, one T cell receptor (beta chain) is given with its context. This sample was taken from a study of cytomegalovirus exposure and HLA in healthy donors. The CDR3 has 16 residues. V dropped 3 bases and J dropped 2 bases, with 14 bases sitting between them. Germline loops: CDR1 LGHNA, CDR2 YSLEER. Among the donors, all were healthy bone marrow donors. PCR primers comprised 60 Vbeta and 13 Jbeta primers. TCRdb's table, derived via immunoSEQ multiplex PCR, lists solely in-frame clones and lacks some. The sample shows almost 200,000 clones, around 80% of them seen only once. This sequence joins TRBV4-3 and TRBJ2-1; D possibly corresponds to TRBD1 (5 bases). The material sequenced was PBMCs. The TCR sequence derives from a woman between 25 and 40 years old in good health and CMV-seropositive. The CDR3 DNA reads TGCGCCAGCAGCCATTCCAGGGCGCCCACCTACAATGAGCAGTTCTTC. Translation: CASSHSRAPTYNEQFF.